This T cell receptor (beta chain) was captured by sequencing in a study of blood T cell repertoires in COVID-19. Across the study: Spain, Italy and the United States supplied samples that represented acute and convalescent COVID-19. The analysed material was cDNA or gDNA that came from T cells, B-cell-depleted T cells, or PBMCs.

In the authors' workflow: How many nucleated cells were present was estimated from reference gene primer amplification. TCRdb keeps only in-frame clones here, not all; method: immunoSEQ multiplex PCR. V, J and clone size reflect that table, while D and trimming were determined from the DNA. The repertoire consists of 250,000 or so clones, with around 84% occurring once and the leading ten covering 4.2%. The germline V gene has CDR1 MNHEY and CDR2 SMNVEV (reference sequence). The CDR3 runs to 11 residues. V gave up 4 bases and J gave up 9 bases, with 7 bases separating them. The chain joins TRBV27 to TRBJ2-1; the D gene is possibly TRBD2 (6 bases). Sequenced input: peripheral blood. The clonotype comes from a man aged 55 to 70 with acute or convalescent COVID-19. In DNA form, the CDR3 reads TGTGCCAGCAGTTACGGGAGTGAGCAGTTCTTC. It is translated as CASSYGSEQFF.